These T cell receptor beta chains were read from a single sample in a study of PD-1 blockade in mismatch repair-deficient tumors. Clones were read by immunoSEQ multiplex PCR, and TCRdb kept only the in-frame ones, dropping some. There are under 25,000 clones in the sample; roughly 81% occur only once, and more than 15% lies in the top ten. The source material was peripheral blood, sampled 2 weeks after starting pembrolizumab. The source of these receptors is an adult with mismatch repair-deficient cancer. The CDR3 runs from the conserved cysteine through the conserved F or W. A D gene is named only where the DNA matches it firmly. Not all rows give a size; the values are once, few, many and, for expanded clones, a class.

v_gene	j_gene	abundance	d_gene	CDR3aa	CDR3nt
TRBV30	TRBJ2-2	.	TRBD2	CAWSVGRGVTGELFF	TGTGCCTGGAGTGTAGGGAGGGGCGTTACCGGGGAGCTGTTTTTT
TRBV15	TRBJ2-5	.	TRBD2	CATSRTPQPAVAGVRETQYF	TGTGCCACCAGCAGAACACCCCAACCGGCCGTAGCGGGAGTACGAGAGACCCAGTACTTC
TRBV11-1	TRBJ2-3	.	.	CASSLLDGAYTDTQYF	TGTGCCAGCAGCTTACTCGACGGAGCCTACACAGATACGCAGTATTTT
TRBV10-2	TRBJ2-2	.	.	CASSLTSPSNTGELFF	TGCGCCAGCAGTCTCACCTCTCCATCGAACACCGGGGAGCTGTTTTTT
TRBV29-1	TRBJ2-1	.	.	CSVELRDNEQFF	TGCAGCGTTGAACTCAGGGACAATGAGCAGTTCTTC
TRBV4-1	TRBJ2-1	.	.	CASSQEGRGGNEQFF	TGCGCCAGCAGCCAAGAAGGGCGGGGCGGCAATGAGCAGTTCTTC
TRBV4-1	TRBJ2-3	.	TRBD2	CASSPSGSVQYF	TGCGCCAGCAGTCCTAGCGGGAGTGTGCAGTATTTT
TRBV7-9	TRBJ2-2	.	.	CASSTRIGTGELFF	TGTGCCAGCAGCACGCGTATAGGCACCGGGGAGCTGTTTTTT
TRBV28	TRBJ1-5	.	.	CASSLQGGKPQHF	TGTGCCAGCAGTTTGCAGGGTGGTAAGCCCCAGCATTTT
TRBV28	TRBJ2-5	.	TRBD2	CASTRLAGVKETQYF	TGTGCCAGTACCAGACTAGCGGGAGTTAAAGAGACCCAGTACTTC
TRBV6-4	TRBJ2-7	.	.	CASSVQGDYEQYF	TGTGCCAGCAGCGTACAGGGAGACTACGAGCAGTACTTC
TRBV11-2	TRBJ2-3	once	.	CASSPNTDTQYF	TGTGCCAGCAGCCCCAACACAGATACGCAGTATTTT
TRBV7-9	TRBJ2-1	.	.	CASSSLASYNEQFF	TGTGCCAGCAGCTCGCTGGCCTCCTACAATGAGCAGTTCTTC
TRBV1	TRBJ2-3	.	.	CTSSLGLALSTDTQYF	TGCACCAGCAGCCTTGGACTAGCCCTTAGCACAGATACGCAGTATTTT
TRBV7-2	TRBJ2-3	.	TRBD1	CASSLAGQGTDTQYF	TGTGCCAGCAGCTTAGCGGGACAGGGGACAGATACGCAGTATTTT
TRBV28	TRBJ1-5	.	.	CASSFWQGNQPQHF	TGTGCCAGCAGTTTTTGGCAGGGCAATCAGCCCCAGCATTTT
TRBV5-1	TRBJ2-7	.	TRBD1	CASSFQGASYEQYF	TGCGCCAGCAGCTTTCAGGGGGCCTCCTACGAGCAGTACTTC
TRBV7-9	TRBJ2-3	.	.	CASSWATDTQYF	TGTGCCAGCAGCTGGGCCACAGATACGCAGTATTTT
TRBV5-1	TRBJ1-3	.	TRBD1	CASRPGTGIGNTIYF	TGCGCCAGCAGACCCGGGACAGGTATCGGAAACACCATATATTTT
TRBV5-1	TRBJ1-1	.	.	CASSLGHRNTEAFF	TGCGCCAGCAGCTTAGGACACAGGAACACTGAAGCTTTCTTT
TRBV20-1	TRBJ1-1	.	.	CSALDSPEAFF	TGCAGTGCTCTGGACAGCCCTGAAGCTTTCTTT
TRBV4-3	TRBJ2-1	.	.	CASSQQPQINGGLFNEQFF	TGCGCCAGCAGCCAACAACCCCAGATCAACGGCGGTTTGTTCAATGAGCAGTTCTTC
TRBV4-1	TRBJ2-5	.	.	CASSQTPGFQETQYF	TGCGCCAGCAGCCAAACCCCGGGGTTCCAAGAGACCCAGTACTTC
TRBV25-1	TRBJ2-7	.	.	CASPIGNYEQYF	TGTGCCAGCCCAATCGGGAACTACGAGCAGTACTTC
TRBV11-2	TRBJ1-1	.	.	CASSLARMTEAFF	TGTGCCAGCAGCTTAGCTAGAATGACTGAAGCTTTCTTT
TRBV20-1	TRBJ1-2	.	.	CSASGIDGYTF	TGCAGTGCTAGTGGCATCGATGGCTACACCTTC
TRBV19	TRBJ1-5	.	.	CASSISGNQPQHF	TGTGCCAGTAGTATCTCGGGAAATCAGCCCCAGCATTTT
TRBV28	TRBJ2-1	.	.	CASRNLDSYNEQFF	TGTGCCAGCAGGAACCTGGACAGTTACAATGAGCAGTTCTTC
TRBV7-2	TRBJ1-2	once	.	CASSPRQRANYGYTF	TGTGCCAGCAGCCCCAGACAGCGAGCTAACTATGGCTACACCTTC
TRBV6-5	TRBJ1-1	.	TRBD1	CASGLTGVGTEAFF	TGTGCCAGCGGACTGACAGGGGTGGGCACTGAAGCTTTCTTT
TRBV9	TRBJ1-1	.	.	CASSTSGWNTEAFF	TGTGCCAGCAGCACCAGTGGGTGGAACACTGAAGCTTTCTTT
TRBV30	TRBJ2-5	.	.	CAWSGKETQYF	TGTGCCTGGAGCGGCAAAGAGACCCAGTACTTC
TRBV4-1	TRBJ2-3	.	.	CASSRLLSSETDTQYF	TGCGCCAGCAGCCGATTACTGAGTAGCGAGACAGATACGCAGTATTTT
TRBV5-4	TRBJ2-1	.	TRBD2	CASSPPGAGGLEQFF	TGTGCCAGCAGCCCCCCGGGAGCGGGGGGACTTGAGCAGTTCTTC
TRBV11-3	TRBJ2-5	.	.	CASSSGQGETQYF	TGTGCCAGCAGCTCCGGTCAGGGTGAGACCCAGTACTTC
TRBV4-3	TRBJ2-1	.	TRBD1	CASSHDRALHNEQFF	TGCGCCAGCAGCCACGACAGGGCCCTCCACAATGAGCAGTTCTTC
TRBV20-1	TRBJ2-1	.	.	CSARWNEQFF	TGCAGTGCGCGGTGGAATGAGCAGTTCTTC
TRBV10-3	TRBJ2-3	.	.	CAIKLRDTQYF	TGTGCCATCAAACTACGAGATACGCAGTATTTT
TRBV7-6	TRBJ2-3	.	TRBD2	CASSFSSGGTDTQYF	TGTGCCAGCAGCTTTTCTAGCGGGGGCACAGATACGCAGTATTTT
TRBV7-2	TRBJ2-6	.	.	CASSLTTGLAGANVLTF	TGTGCCAGCAGCCTTACTACAGGGTTAGCTGGGGCCAACGTCCTGACTTTC
TRBV5-1	TRBJ2-1	.	.	CASSLSGQKGNEQFF	TGCGCCAGCAGCTTATCGGGCCAAAAGGGGAATGAGCAGTTCTTC